Each of the 26 T cell receptor beta chains below was sequenced from the same sample in a study of shared clonotypes between healthy human individuals. Sequencing used immunoSEQ multiplex PCR; TCRdb keeps in-frame clones, though not all of them. The sample includes nearly 1 million clones, approximately 80% seen only once; the top ten take roughly 1.5%. Input material: memory CD4+ T cells sorted from blood. Subset reported: CD45RA-negative fraction. The receptors stem from a man between 18 and 35 years old in good health.

The V call is TRBV5-1, the J call TRBJ2-3, with D uncertain. V was shortened by 4 bases and J by 3 bases, with 15 bases between the two germline ends. Germline V gene lookup returns CDR1 SGHRS and CDR2 YFSETQ. The CDR3 contains 15 residues. The CDR3 loop reads CASSDPTIGTDTQYF. The CDR3 DNA follows: TGCGCCAGCAGCGACCCAACTATTGGGACAGATACGCAGTATTTT.

In this sample, this clone turned up a few times. A read error is possible here, since a much larger clone lies one base away. At the DNA level, this CDR3 is encoded by other sequences in the same sample as well. This chain connects TRBV6-5 to TRBJ2-7; TRBD1 might be the D (6 bases). Trimming pared 2 bases from V and 2 bases from J, leaving 10 bases between. Germline V gives CDR1 MNHEY, CDR2 SVGAGI. The CDR3 has 14 residues. CDR3 loop: CASSYGQGTYEQYF. The CDR3 DNA follows: TGTGCCAGCAGTTACGGGCAGGGGACCTACGAGCAGTACTTC.

The rearrangement joins TRBV4-2 to TRBJ2-1, with TRBD2 matching 8 bases. CDR1 and CDR2 (germline): LGHNA, YNFKEQ. V was pared by 5 bases and J by 5 bases, with 8 bases of the junction left unmatched. This CDR3 is built from 15 residues. CDR3: CASSAELAVNNEQFF. CDR3 in DNA: TGTGCCAGCAGCGCTGAACTAGCGGTCAACAATGAGCAGTTCTTC.

CDR3 sequence (DNA): TGTGCCAGCACCCCCATGGGACAGGGGGGGGCTGAAGCTTTCTTT. Protein product: CASTPMGQGGAEAFF. This chain joins TRBV7-2 and TRBJ1-1, with 11 positions matching TRBD1. Germline V CDR1 and CDR2: SGHTA, FQGNSA. V lost 7 bases and J lost 6; bases outside the gene matches: 10. This CDR3 has 15 residues.

In this sample, this clone turned up once. Other DNA sequences in this sample translate to the same CDR3. The gene calls are TRBV7-6 and TRBJ2-7, with D maybe TRBD2 (6 bases). V lost 5 bases and J 0 bases, leaving 14 bases between the germline ends. This CDR3 has 15 amino acids. The germline V gene has CDR1 SGHVS and CDR2 FNYEAQ. In DNA form, the CDR3 reads TGTGCCAGCAGCCCCGGCGGGACTGCCTCCTACGAGCAGTACTTC. Translation: CASSPGGTASYEQYF.

This clone appeared a few times. V and J are TRBV18 and TRBJ2-7; 7 positions agree with TRBD1. J gave up 4 bases and V 3 bases, and 9 bases lay outside the gene matches. Germline lookup yields CDR1 KGHSH and CDR2 LQKENI. The CDR3 length is 15 residues. CDR3 DNA sequence: TGTGCCAGCTCACCCCCGGGACAGCCTTTTTACGAGCAGTACTTC. Protein: CASSPPGQPFYEQYF.

This clone occurred a few times. The chain joins TRBV5-4 to TRBJ2-5; 10 bases are shared with TRBD2. The germline CDR1 and CDR2 sequences are SGHNT and YYREEE (reference sequence). V lost 4 bases to trimming and J lost 2 bases; unmatched junction nucleotides: 2. The CDR3 covers 14 residues. Here the CDR3 DNA reads TGTGCCAGCAGCCGGGGACTAGCGCAAGAGACCCAGTACTTC. This codes for CASSRGLAQETQYF.

CDR3 sequence (DNA): TGTGCCAGCAGCTCCGGGACAGGAGCCACCGGGGAGCTGTTTTTT. It translates to CASSSGTGATGELFF. The chain has TRBV14 and TRBJ2-2; 8 bases align to TRBD1. The V gene's germline CDR1 is SGHDN and CDR2 FVKESK. With V trimmed by 5 bases and J by 4 bases, 6 bases remained unmatched. This CDR3 region has 15 residues.

The chain links TRBV6-6 to TRBJ2-7; D may be TRBD1 (6 bases). This CDR3 is built from 15 residues. V gave up 5 bases and J gave up 1 base, with 15 bases separating them. The germline gives CDR1 MNHNY, CDR2 SVGAGI (reference sequence). CDR3 coding DNA: TGTGCCAGCAGTAAGGGTGGCGGACAGTCCTACGAGCAGTACTTC. Protein product: CASSKGGGQSYEQYF.

This sequence joins TRBV25-1 and TRBJ2-2; D gene uncertain. Looked up from germline, CDR1 is MGHDK and CDR2 is SYGVNS. V lost 8 bases and J 4 bases, leaving 11 bases between the germline ends. The CDR3 is 13 residues long. The CDR3 reads CASGKGITGELFF. The CDR3 nucleotides are TGTGCCAGCGGAAAAGGGATCACCGGGGAGCTGTTTTTT.

V and J are TRBV25-1 and TRBJ2-1; 11 nucleotides match TRBD2. From germline, CDR1 is MGHDK and CDR2 SYGVNS. CDR3 length equals 15 residues. The J segment lost 8 bases and the V segment lost 5 bases, leaving 8 bases of the junction unmatched. The CDR3 region is CASSPLAGARDEQFF. The CDR3 region has the DNA TGTGCCAGCAGTCCACTAGCGGGGGCTCGGGATGAGCAGTTCTTC.

This sequence joins TRBV7-2 and TRBJ2-2; D remains unclear. Trimming cost V 5 bases and J 0 bases, with 10 bases left between them. CDR1 SGHTA and CDR2 FQGNSA come from the germline V gene. The CDR3 sequence is 15 residues long. This CDR3 reads CASSQGRTNTGELFF. CDR3 nucleotide sequence: TGTGCCAGCAGCCAAGGACGGACGAACACCGGGGAGCTGTTTTTT.

The chain has TRBV18 and TRBJ2-1; TRBD1 matches at 11 bases. CDR1 and CDR2 (germline): KGHSH, LQKENI. This CDR3 is built from 17 residues. After removal of 0 bases from V and 5 bases from J, the junction contained 6 bases not matched to a gene. This chain's CDR3 is CASSPPVGQGANNEQFF. In DNA form, the CDR3 reads TGTGCCAGCTCACCACCCGTTGGACAGGGGGCTAACAATGAGCAGTTCTTC.

Worth noting for this clone: The same CDR3 is also encoded by other DNA sequences in this sample. DNA for the CDR3: TGTGCCTGGAGTTGGGTAACCGGGGAGCTGTTTTTT. Translating it yields CAWSWVTGELFF. J is TRBJ2-2 and V is TRBV30; no firm D call. This CDR3 comprises 12 residues. V was pared by 2 bases and J by 5 bases, with 6 bases between. CDR1 is GTSNPN and CDR2 is SVGIG in the germline V gene (reference sequence).

The chain employs TRBV9 and TRBJ2-7; D not certain. V lost 4 bases and J 4 bases, leaving 15 bases between the germline ends. Germline V gene lookup returns CDR1 SGDLS and CDR2 YYNGEE. CDR3 length: 14 amino acids. CDR3 bases: TGTGCCAGCAGCCCTCGAGCGAGTCTATACGAGCAGTACTTC. Amino acids: CASSPRASLYEQYF.

This chain links TRBV5-4 with TRBJ2-5; D is possibly TRBD1 (5 bases). Germline loops: CDR1 SGHNT, CDR2 YYREEE (reference sequence). The CDR3 covers 14 residues. V shed 4 bases and J shed 0 bases, with 10 bases lying between them. The CDR3 protein is CASSRPGYQETQYF. CDR3 DNA: TGTGCCAGCAGCCGGCCAGGGTACCAAGAGACCCAGTACTTC.

As regards this clone: This sample includes further DNA sequences coding for the same CDR3. The J gene is TRBJ2-3, the V gene TRBV30; 8 bases agree with TRBD2. There are 13 residues in the CDR3. The V segment lost 2 bases and the J segment 4 bases; nucleotides outside the gene matches: 2. The germline CDR1 and CDR2 sequences are GTSNPN and SVGIG (reference sequence). CDR3 nucleotide sequence: TGTGCCTGGAGTACCGGGGGGGCAGATACGCAGTATTTT. This codes for CAWSTGGADTQYF.

The chain combines TRBV21-1 with TRBJ2-1; the table's TRBD2 call for D was not verified on the DNA. TRBV21-1 is tagged as a pseudogene. The CDR3 covers 21 residues. CDR3 in amino acids: CASIKGQGDSGRAPSYNEQFF. In DNA form, the CDR3 reads TGTGCCAGCATCAAAGGTCAGGGAGATAGCGGGAGGGCCCCTTCCTACAATGAGCAGTTCTTC.

This clone has at least ten counts. This chain uses TRBV6-1 with TRBJ1-1; TRBD1 is a possible D gene (5 bases). V lost 7 bases, J lost 5 bases, and 17 bases lay in between. The CDR3 is 14 residues long. Germline loops: CDR1 MNHNS, CDR2 SASEGT. CDR3 DNA: TGTGCCAGCATTAAGAATGGGGCAGGGACTGAAGCTTTCTTT. Residues: CASIKNGAGTEAFF.

The V and J genes are TRBV6-5 and TRBJ2-3, with a possible D match to TRBD2 (5 bases). This CDR3 contains 13 residues. Germline V lookup: CDR1 MNHEY, CDR2 SVGAGI. V gave up 5 bases and J gave up 1 base, with 7 bases separating them. DNA of the CDR3: TGTGCCAGCAGTGACGGGGGCACAGATACGCAGTATTTT. Its protein product is CASSDGGTDTQYF.

The J gene is TRBJ2-1, the V gene TRBV7-2, with a tentative D call TRBD2 (5 bases). CDR1 and CDR2 (germline): SGHTA, FQGNSA. Trimming pared 6 bases from V and 0 bases from J, leaving 9 bases between. The CDR3 contains 14 residues. For the CDR3, the DNA is TGTGCCAGCAGTAGCGACTACTCCTACAATGAGCAGTTCTTC. It is translated as CASSSDYSYNEQFF.

This chain uses TRBV7-2 with TRBJ2-7; D remains ambiguous. V was cut by 2 bases and J by 2 bases, with 10 bases left in between. Germline CDR1 and CDR2: SGHTA and FQGNSA. The CDR3 sequence is 14 residues long. In DNA, the CDR3 is TGTGCCAGCAGCTTACCAGGATCTCCCTACGAGCAGTACTTC. It codes for CASSLPGSPYEQYF.

The V gene is TRBV30, the J gene TRBJ1-2; TRBD1 might be the D (6 bases). From germline, CDR1 is GTSNPN and CDR2 SVGIG (reference sequence). V lost 5 bases, J lost 2 bases, and 12 bases lay in between. This CDR3 spans 13 amino acids. CDR3 region: CAWGQTRNYGYTF. The CDR3, as DNA: TGTGCCTGGGGACAGACAAGAAACTATGGCTACACCTTC. Full variable domain (remainder filled in from reference TRBV30 and TRBJ1-2): SQTIHQWPATLVQPVGSPLSLECTVEGTSNPNLYWYRQAAGRGLQLLFYSVGIGQISSEVPQNLSASRPQDRQFILSSKKLLLSDSGFYLCAWGQTRNYGYTFGSGTRLTVV.

V gene TRBV7-2 combines with J gene TRBJ1-4, with D possibly matching TRBD1 (5 bases). The CDR3 spans 14 residues. V lost 1 base and J 8 bases, leaving 11 bases between the germline ends. Germline V CDR1 and CDR2: SGHTA, FQGNSA. Here the CDR3 reads CASSLGAGLEKLFF. In DNA form, the CDR3 reads TGTGCCAGCAGCTTAGGGGCAGGGTTGGAAAAACTGTTTTTT.

The chain combines TRBV6-5 with TRBJ2-3; 9 nucleotides line up with TRBD1. Looked up from germline, CDR1 is MNHEY and CDR2 is SVGAGI. The CDR3 is 13 residues long. Losses at the gene ends were 6 bases for V and 10 bases for J; bases not matched to a gene: 8. The DNA of the CDR3 is TGTGCCAGCAGCAAACGGACAGGGGAAGCGCAGTATTTT. It codes for CASSKRTGEAQYF.

This clone was picked up a small number of times. The gene calls are TRBV6-5 and TRBJ1-2; tentatively, D is TRBD1 (6 bases). CDR3 length: 14 residues. Germline CDR1 is MNHEY and CDR2 is SVGAGI. The germline V and J ends were trimmed by 5 bases and 4 bases, with 14 bases remaining between them. This CDR3 reads CASSPGAGAYGYTF. CDR3 sequence (DNA): TGTGCCAGCAGTCCCGGAGCGGGGGCCTATGGCTACACCTTC.